Below are 19 T cell receptor beta chains sequenced from a single sample in a study of shared clonotypes between healthy human individuals. Terminally differentiated effector memory CD45RA+ cells were excluded from the naive CD8 cells, which were CD45RO-negative and positively selected for CCR7. Generated by immunoSEQ multiplex PCR, the TCRdb table keeps only in-frame clones and is missing some. The sample has about 590,000 clones, nearly 97% seen once. The sequenced sample was naive CD8+ T cells sorted from blood. All receptors derive from a woman aged 25-40 years in good health.

The V gene is TRBV7-6, the J gene TRBJ2-3; no clear D. CDR1 and CDR2 from the germline V gene are SGHVS and FNYEAQ. The CDR3 length is 15 residues. Trimming took 5 bases from V and 3 from J, leaving 15 bases between them. CDR3 in amino acids: CASSPRSTVTDTQYF. The CDR3 nucleotides are TGTGCCAGCAGCCCCCGGAGTACAGTGACAGATACGCAGTATTTT.

The genes are TRBV10-1 and TRBJ2-7; D might be TRBD2 (6 bases). The CDR3 runs to 14 residues. Trimming pared 6 bases from V and 7 bases from J, leaving 19 bases between. CDR1 and CDR2 (germline): WNHNN, SYGVQD (reference sequence). The chain's CDR3 is CASRQRGTLGEQYF. In nucleotides, the CDR3 is TGCGCCAGCAGGCAGCGCGGGACGCTGGGGGAGCAGTACTTC.

The chain uses TRBV15 and TRBJ2-2; D may be TRBD1 (7 bases). V dropped 2 bases and J dropped 5 bases, with 12 bases sitting between them. The germline V gene has CDR1 LNHNV and CDR2 YYDKDF (reference sequence). CDR3 length equals 15 residues. The CDR3 loop reads CATSRQTGRTGELFF. The CDR3 DNA is TGTGCCACCAGCAGACAGACAGGGAGGACCGGGGAGCTGTTTTTT. The variable domain in full, completed from reference TRBV15 and TRBJ2-2, reads DAMVIQNPRYQVTQFGKPVTLSCSQTLNHNVMYWYQQKSSQAPKLLFHYYDKDFNNEADTPDNFQSRRPNTSFCFLDIRSPGLGDTAMYLCATSRQTGRTGELFFGEGSRLTVL.

The chain employs TRBV6-1 and TRBJ1-1, with a tentative D call TRBD1 (6 bases). Germline CDR1 is MNHNS and CDR2 is SASEGT. The CDR3 is made up of 14 amino acids. V was trimmed by 6 bases and J by 0 bases, leaving 11 bases between them. The CDR3: CASRETGLNTEAFF. In nucleotides, the CDR3 is TGTGCCAGCAGGGAGACAGGTTTGAACACTGAAGCTTTCTTT.

This sequence joins TRBV2 and TRBJ2-7; a possible D gene is TRBD2 (6 bases). Germline V gene lookup returns CDR1 SNHLY and CDR2 FYNNEI. Trimming shortened V by 7 bases and J by 0 bases, and 13 bases separated the two germline ends. The CDR3 consists of 14 residues. The DNA for the CDR3 is TGTGCCAGCACGGGCGGGGCGAGCTCCTACGAGCAGTACTTC. Encoded protein: CASTGGASSYEQYF.

This clone was observed a single time. CDR3 loop: CASSQSKLDTYSNQPQHF. CDR3 nucleotide sequence: TGCGCCAGCAGTCAATCTAAGCTCGACACTTATAGCAATCAGCCCCAGCATTTT. V gene TRBV23-1 combines with J gene TRBJ1-5; D is unresolved. TRBV23-1 qualifies as an ORF whose function is uncertain. CDR3 length equals 18 residues. V was pared by 0 bases and J by 0 bases, with 15 bases between.

This clone occurred once. The chain has TRBV10-3 and TRBJ2-7, with 11 nucleotides matching TRBD2. The V and J ends lost 3 bases and 5 bases, in that order; junction bases with no gene match: 6. CDR1 is ENHRY and CDR2 is SYGVKD in the germline V gene. The CDR3 is made up of 15 amino acids. CDR3 amino acids: CAISDPGLAEDEQYF. CDR3 sequence (DNA): TGTGCCATCAGTGATCCGGGACTAGCGGAAGACGAGCAGTACTTC.

The J gene is TRBJ1-4, the V gene TRBV14, with D unresolved. The CDR3 runs to 16 residues. Germline CDR1 reads SGHDN; CDR2 reads FVKESK. V shed 0 bases and J shed 0 bases, with 8 bases lying between them. CDR3 nucleotide sequence: TGTGCCAGCAGCCAAGATTCCCCTGCAACTAATGAAAAACTGTTTTTT. Amino acids: CASSQDSPATNEKLFF.

The CDR3 DNA is TGTGCCAGCAGCTCAACCGGGACAGTTAGTCAAGCTTTCTTT. This codes for CASSSTGTVSQAFF. The chain has TRBV28 and TRBJ1-1, with 7 bases identical to TRBD1. The CDR3 runs 14 residues. V gave up 6 bases and J gave up 9 bases; unmatched junction bases: 13. CDR1 and CDR2 (germline): MDHEN, SYDVKM.

This chain uses TRBV27 with TRBJ2-1; tentative D call: TRBD2 (5 bases). The germline gives CDR1 MNHEY, CDR2 SMNVEV (reference sequence). V lost 3 bases to trimming and J lost 8 bases, with 23 bases between them. There are 17 residues in the CDR3. In DNA, the CDR3 is TGTGCCAGCAGTTTCGGGGTTCAGGTTCACCCCTGGGATGAGCAGTTCTTC. It codes for CASSFGVQVHPWDEQFF.

The V gene is TRBV7-9, the J gene TRBJ2-6; D ambiguous. CDR1 is SEHNR and CDR2 is FQNEAQ in the germline V gene (reference sequence). The V and J ends lost 1 base and 2 bases respectively, with 9 bases between them. The CDR3 covers 16 residues. The DNA for the CDR3 is TGTGCCAGCAGCTTAGGTCGAGGAACTGGGGCCAACGTCCTGACTTTC. It yields the protein CASSLGRGTGANVLTF.

The genes are TRBV5-1 and TRBJ2-6; D may be TRBD2 (5 bases). CDR3 length equals 16 residues. Looked up from germline, CDR1 is SGHRS and CDR2 is YFSETQ. V lost 1 base and J lost 0, with 8 bases in between. CDR3 nucleotide sequence: TGCGCCAGCAGCTTGTTTGAGGGCTCTGGGGCCAACGTCCTGACTTTC. It specifies CASSLFEGSGANVLTF.

This clone has only one observation. This chain connects TRBV9 to TRBJ1-1; D is possibly TRBD1 (6 bases). There are 14 residues in the CDR3. V gave up 3 bases and J gave up 5 bases, with 14 bases separating them. Germline CDR1 reads SGDLS; CDR2 reads YYNGEE. The CDR3 bases are TGTGCCAGCAGCGGTGGGGAGGGGGGAACTGAAGCTTTCTTT. This translates into CASSGGEGGTEAFF.

Worth noting for this clone: Other DNA sequences in the same sample also yield this CDR3. This chain joins TRBV5-8 and TRBJ1-1; possible D gene TRBD1, 6 bases. The ends were cut back, 1 base at V and 0 bases at J, with 7 bases in the middle. This CDR3 spans 14 amino acids. Germline V gives CDR1 SGHTS, CDR2 YDEGEE. The CDR3 spells CASSLTGMNTEAFF. DNA for the CDR3: TGTGCCAGCAGCTTGACAGGGATGAACACTGAAGCTTTCTTT.

The chain joins TRBV28 to TRBJ1-1; TRBD1 is a possible D gene (6 bases). V dropped 2 bases and J dropped 0 bases, with 19 bases sitting between them. There are 18 residues in the CDR3. Germline assignment: CDR1 MDHEN and CDR2 SYDVKM. In DNA form, the CDR3 reads TGTGCCAGCAGTTTACCGACCAAGAGGGACACCATGAACACTGAAGCTTTCTTT. It yields the protein CASSLPTKRDTMNTEAFF.

The J gene is TRBJ2-1, the V gene TRBV29-1; D is uncertain. Trimming pared 3 bases from V and 2 bases from J, leaving 5 bases between. The CDR3 loop spans 12 amino acids. Per germline, CDR1 SQVTM and CDR2 ANQGSEA. CDR3 bases: TGCAGCGTTGACTCCACCTACAATGAGCAGTTCTTC. Protein sequence: CSVDSTYNEQFF.

The gene calls are TRBV28 and TRBJ2-1, with D possibly being TRBD2 (6 bases). V was cut by 7 bases and J by 1 base, with 14 bases left in between. The germline V gene has CDR1 MDHEN and CDR2 SYDVKM. The length of the CDR3 is 15 residues. CDR3 nucleotide sequence: TGTGCCAGCAACACCCGGGACTCTTCCTACAATGAGCAGTTCTTC. This sequence encodes CASNTRDSSYNEQFF.

The chain carries TRBV13 and TRBJ1-3; 7 bases agree with TRBD1. The CDR3 consists of 16 residues. Looked up from germline, CDR1 is PRHDT and CDR2 is FYEKMQ (reference sequence). The J segment lost 5 bases and the V segment lost 5 bases, leaving 12 bases of the junction unmatched. The CDR3 DNA reads as TGTGCCAGCAGCCAACAGGGGCGCCTTTCCCGAAACACCATATATTTT. It codes for CASSQQGRLSRNTIYF.

The chain employs TRBV7-9 and TRBJ2-1, with a tentative D call TRBD2 (6 bases). The V end was cut by 3 bases, the J end by 5 bases, with 11 bases between. The CDR3 covers 14 residues. The germline CDR1 and CDR2 sequences are SEHNR and FQNEAQ (reference sequence). Here the CDR3 reads CASSFERVNNEQFF. The CDR3 DNA reads TGTGCCAGCAGCTTTGAGCGGGTGAACAATGAGCAGTTCTTC.